In its sample, the clone carrying this TCR beta chain was seen a few times. This specimen belongs to a study of T-cell reconstitution after alpha-beta-depleted transplantation in children. V shed 3 bases and J shed 8 bases, with 14 bases lying between them. The CDR3 runs to 13 residues. Germline CDR1 is SQVTM and CDR2 is ANQGSEA. Unique molecular identifiers were built into the TCRbeta library. MiXCR was run by TCRdb on the PCR reads, yielding one entry per CDR3 protein. The sample shows about 500,000 distinct CDR3 sequences, 30% to 35% of them seen only once. The sequences come from PBMCs from the stem cell graft donor, collected from the stem cell graft. The sequence came from a human donor who donated a stem cell graft to a child with aplastic anemia. J is TRBJ2-1 and V is TRBV29-1, with TRBD1 as a possible D gene (8 bases). The CDR3 sequence is CSVDEQGGDEQFF. DNA for the CDR3: TGCAGCGTTGATGAACAGGGGGGGGATGAGCAGTTCTTC.